The rows below give T cell receptor beta chains drawn from one sample of a study of cytomegalovirus exposure and HLA in healthy donors. This table comes from immunoSEQ multiplex PCR, and its TCRdb copy is limited to in-frame clones, with some not included. The sample carries about 120,000 clones, roughly 78% recorded once. Sequencing was done on a sample of PBMCs. The source is a man aged 30 to 45 in good health and CMV-seronegative. CDR3s include the opening cysteine and the closing phenylalanine or tryptophan. A D gene is named only where the DNA matches it firmly. Clone sizes are given selectively: once, few, many, or a class where the clone is expanded.

j_call	v_call	clone_size	d_call	cdr3_nt	cdr3_aa
TRBJ2-1	TRBV4-2	-	TRBD1	TGTGCCAGCAGCCAAGTGGGACGCAGGGGGTCCTACAATGAGCAGTTCTTC	CASSQVGRRGSYNEQFF
TRBJ2-2	TRBV19	-	-	TGTGCCAGTTTGGGGGCCGTTGCCGGGGAGCTGTTTTTT	CASLGAVAGELFF
TRBJ2-3	TRBV6-1	-	-	TGTGCCAGCAGTGACGTACGGGGTGTGCAGTATTTT	CASSDVRGVQYF
TRBJ1-5	TRBV6-1	-	-	TGTGCCAGCAGTGAAGCAAGTTCGGCGGCGTATAGCAATCAGCCCCAGCATTTT	CASSEASSAAYSNQPQHF
TRBJ1-3	TRBV5-1	-	-	TGCGCCAGCAGCTTGGGGCGCAGACTCTCTGGAAACACCATATATTTT	CASSLGRRLSGNTIYF
TRBJ1-2	TRBV6-1	-	-	TGTGCCAGCAGTGCCCTCCGGCCGGCGGGGGTAGGCTACACCTTC	CASSALRPAGVGYTF
TRBJ2-7	TRBV6-1	-	-	TGTGCCAGCAGTGAAGTTTCGGGGAGCGAGCAGTACTTC	CASSEVSGSEQYF
TRBJ1-1	TRBV6-1	-	-	TGTGCCAGCAGTTTGACAGTCATGAACACTGAAGCTTTCTTT	CASSLTVMNTEAFF
TRBJ2-5	TRBV4-1	-	-	TGCGCCAGCAGCCAGGCCCGGGGTGGGGAGACCCAGTACTTC	CASSQARGGETQYF
TRBJ2-7	TRBV7-3	-	TRBD2	TGTGCCAGCAGCTTAGCAGCGGGGGGACCCTACGAGCAGTACTTC	CASSLAAGGPYEQYF
TRBJ2-3	TRBV5-1	-	-	TGCGCCAGCAGCTTCCGGGACACAGATACGCAGTATTTT	CASSFRDTDTQYF
TRBJ1-4	TRBV4-2	few	TRBD1	TGTGCCAGCAGCCGAGACCTTGGGACAGGGGCTGAAAAACTGTTTTTT	CASSRDLGTGAEKLFF
TRBJ2-3	TRBV9	-	-	TGTGCCAGCAGCGTAGGAACACCCGATACGCAGTATTTT	CASSVGTPDTQYF
TRBJ2-4	TRBV9	-	-	TGTGCCAGCAGCCAGGGGGCCAAAAACATTCAGTACTTC	CASSQGAKNIQYF
TRBJ2-1	TRBV28	-	-	TGTGCCAGCAGTTCTCCCAAGGAGGTGAGCTCCTACAATGAGCAGTTCTTC	CASSSPKEVSSYNEQFF
TRBJ2-1	TRBV6-5	-	TRBD1	TGTGCCGCGTCGACAGGGATTGAGCAGTTCTTC	CAASTGIEQFF
TRBJ2-7	TRBV30	-	-	TGTGCCTGGGGGGGGTCGACCTACGAGCAGTACTTC	CAWGGSTYEQYF
TRBJ1-2	TRBV19	-	-	TGTGCCAGTAGCCAGTATTTCTGGGGCTACACCTTC	CASSQYFWGYTF
TRBJ1-5	TRBV7-2	-	TRBD1	TGTGCCAGCAGCTTAGGGGACAGTCGGGATCAGCCCCAGCATTTT	CASSLGDSRDQPQHF
TRBJ1-2	TRBV6-1	-	-	TGTGCCAGCAGTCTCGAGGGTGGCTACACCTTC	CASSLEGGYTF
TRBJ1-2	TRBV28	-	-	TGTGCCAGCAGTTGGGCCGTGATCTATGGCTACACCTTC	CASSWAVIYGYTF
TRBJ1-5	TRBV10-3	-	TRBD1	TGTGCCATCAGTCGGACAGGGGTTTATCAGCCCCAGCATTTT	CAISRTGVYQPQHF
TRBJ2-2	TRBV9	-	TRBD1	TGTGCCAGCAGCGAATCGGGACAGGGAGGCGACACCGGGGAGCTGTTTTTT	CASSESGQGGDTGELFF
TRBJ2-7	TRBV28	-	-	TGTGCCAGCAGTTTAGGGCAGGGCCACGAGCAGTACTTC	CASSLGQGHEQYF
TRBJ2-3	TRBV9	-	-	TGTGCCAGCAGGCCGGGGGGCGGAGATACGCAGTATTTT	CASRPGGGDTQYF
TRBJ2-7	TRBV13	-	-	TGTGCCAGCAGCGAGCGACAGGCCTACGAGCAGTACTTC	CASSERQAYEQYF
TRBJ1-5	TRBV5-1	-	TRBD1	TGCGCCAGCAGATATGACAGGGACCAGCCCCAGCATTTT	CASRYDRDQPQHF
TRBJ2-2	TRBV6-4	-	TRBD2	TGTGCCAGCAGTGCCATGACGGGGGGCACCGGGGAGCTGTTTTTT	CASSAMTGGTGELFF
TRBJ2-7	TRBV5-1	-	TRBD1	TGCGCCAGCAGCCTCACAGGGGGTGGCTACGAGCAGTACTTC	CASSLTGGGYEQYF
TRBJ1-1	TRBV7-9	-	-	TGTGCCAGCAGCTTTCGGTCTGAAGCTTTCTTT	CASSFRSEAFF
TRBJ1-1	TRBV4-2	few	-	TGTGCCAGCAGCCAAGTAGGGGGCACTGAAGCTTTCTTT	CASSQVGGTEAFF
TRBJ2-1	TRBV5-1	-	-	TGCGCCAGCAGCTTTAGTGACAGACTTTACAATGAGCAGTTCTTC	CASSFSDRLYNEQFF
TRBJ1-2	TRBV4-2	-	TRBD1	TGTGCCAGCAGCCAAGAAGTGGACAGGGGGCACGGCTACACCTTC	CASSQEVDRGHGYTF
TRBJ1-3	TRBV7-9	-	-	TGTGCCAGCACCTTGGGCAGGTCCTCTGGAAACACCATATATTTT	CASTLGRSSGNTIYF
TRBJ2-3	TRBV2	-	TRBD2	TGTGCCAGCAGTGAAGCCGGGACTACCCTTGATACGCAGTATTTT	CASSEAGTTLDTQYF
TRBJ1-1	TRBV18	-	TRBD1	TGTGCCAGCTCACCTGGGACAGGGTTGGACACTGAAGCTTTCTTT	CASSPGTGLDTEAFF
TRBJ2-7	TRBV5-1	-	TRBD1	TGCGCCAGCAGCTGGGACAGGGGGGGCTACGAGCAGTACTTC	CASSWDRGGYEQYF
TRBJ1-2	TRBV27	-	-	TGTGCCAGCAGTTTGGCGGGGGACGGCTACACCTTC	CASSLAGDGYTF
TRBJ2-1	TRBV5-1	-	-	TGCGCCAGCAGCTTGACCGGGACAACTACCTACAATGAGCAGTTCTTC	CASSLTGTTTYNEQFF
TRBJ1-1	TRBV5-1	once	-	TGCGCCAGCGGATTGAGGGAGAACACTGAAGCTTTCTTT	CASGLRENTEAFF
TRBJ2-2	TRBV6-5	-	TRBD1	TGTGCCAGCTCCCGGGGACAGGAAGGCACCGGGGAGCTGTTTTTT	CASSRGQEGTGELFF
TRBJ1-5	TRBV4-3	few	-	TGCGCCAGCAGCCAAGATTCCGGTCAGCCCCAGCATTTT	CASSQDSGQPQHF
TRBJ2-7	TRBV5-6	-	-	TGTGCCAGCAGCTTGGCCGGGAGCCACGAGCAGTACTTC	CASSLAGSHEQYF
TRBJ1-1	TRBV29-1	-	TRBD1	TGCAGCGTCCCGACAGGGTCGGTCACTGAAGCTTTCTTT	CSVPTGSVTEAFF
TRBJ1-1	TRBV12-2	-	-	TGTGCAAGTCGCTTAGTTTCAGGGGGATCATCTGAAGCTTTCTTT	CASRLVSGGSSEAFF
TRBJ2-7	TRBV6-5	-	-	TGTGCCAGCAGTTACTCGAATCCGGGGTTAATGTGGGAGCAGTACTTC	CASSYSNPGLMWEQYF
TRBJ2-1	TRBV6-4	-	-	TGTGCCAGCAGTGAATCCGAGTACAATGAGCAGTTCTTC	CASSESEYNEQFF
TRBJ1-4	TRBV11-2	few	-	TGTGCCAGCAGCTCCCGACAGAAAAAACTGTTTTTT	CASSSRQKKLFF
TRBJ2-4	TRBV18	-	TRBD1	TGTGCCAGCTCACCCAAAACTCAGGGGGACATTCAGTACTTC	CASSPKTQGDIQYF
TRBJ1-5	TRBV21-1	-	-	TGTGCCATCACGAACCGGGACAGGGCCTACTGCGAGCCCCAGCATTTT	CAITNRDRAYCEPQHF
TRBJ2-5	TRBV28	few	TRBD2	TGTGCCAGCAATCAGCGGGGGGTGGGAGAGACCCAGTACTTC	CASNQRGVGETQYF
TRBJ1-4	TRBV6-5	-	TRBD1	TGTGCCAGCACCCCAGACAGGGAGACGGATGAAAAACTGTTTTTT	CASTPDRETDEKLFF
TRBJ2-1	TRBV27	-	-	TGTGCCAGCAGTTTAATCGGGAGTGAGCAGTTCTTC	CASSLIGSEQFF
TRBJ2-1	TRBV7-2	-	-	TGTGCCAGCAGCTTAACGGGGTCCTACAATGAGCAGTTCTTC	CASSLTGSYNEQFF
TRBJ2-3	TRBV11-3	few	TRBD2	TGTGCCAGCAGCCGCACTACTAGCGCAGATACGCAGTATTTT	CASSRTTSADTQYF
TRBJ2-5	TRBV7-2	-	-	TGTGCCAGCAGCCCCAAAGAGACCCAGTACTTC	CASSPKETQYF
TRBJ1-1	TRBV9	-	-	TGTGCCAGCAGCGTAGCCGGCGGGGGTACTGAAGCTTTCTTT	CASSVAGGGTEAFF
TRBJ1-3	TRBV19	-	-	TGTGCCAGTCGACCTCTGGGGCTGCCTGGAAACACCATATATTTT	CASRPLGLPGNTIYF
TRBJ2-3	TRBV9	few	-	TGTGCCAGCAGCGTAGGCAGTCCAGATACGCAGTATTTT	CASSVGSPDTQYF
TRBJ1-3	TRBV11-2	-	-	TGTGCCAGCAGCTTAGTACTAAGAAACACCATATATTTT	CASSLVLRNTIYF